This paragraph covers one T cell receptor beta chain sequence. Membership in each cohort depended on participant-reported clinical history. The germline V gene has CDR1 SGHAT and CDR2 FQNNGV. The CDR3 consists of 14 residues. The V end was cut by 1 base, the J end by 9 bases, with 16 bases between. This sample stems from a study of blood T cell repertoires in COVID-19. Produced via immunoSEQ multiplex PCR; TCRdb's table is partial and in-frame only. The sample has about 310,000 clones, just under 90% seen once; the top ten hold more than 9%. Sequenced material: PBMCs or T cells enriched from blood (not recorded which). The V call is TRBV11-2, the J call TRBJ2-7; possible D gene TRBD2, 6 bases. This clonotype was obtained from a woman aged 30 to 39 who had recovered from COVID-19. This CDR3 reads CASSLGGGVVGQYF. The CDR3 nucleotides are TGTGCCAGCAGCTTAGGAGGAGGGGTCGTAGGGCAGTACTTC.